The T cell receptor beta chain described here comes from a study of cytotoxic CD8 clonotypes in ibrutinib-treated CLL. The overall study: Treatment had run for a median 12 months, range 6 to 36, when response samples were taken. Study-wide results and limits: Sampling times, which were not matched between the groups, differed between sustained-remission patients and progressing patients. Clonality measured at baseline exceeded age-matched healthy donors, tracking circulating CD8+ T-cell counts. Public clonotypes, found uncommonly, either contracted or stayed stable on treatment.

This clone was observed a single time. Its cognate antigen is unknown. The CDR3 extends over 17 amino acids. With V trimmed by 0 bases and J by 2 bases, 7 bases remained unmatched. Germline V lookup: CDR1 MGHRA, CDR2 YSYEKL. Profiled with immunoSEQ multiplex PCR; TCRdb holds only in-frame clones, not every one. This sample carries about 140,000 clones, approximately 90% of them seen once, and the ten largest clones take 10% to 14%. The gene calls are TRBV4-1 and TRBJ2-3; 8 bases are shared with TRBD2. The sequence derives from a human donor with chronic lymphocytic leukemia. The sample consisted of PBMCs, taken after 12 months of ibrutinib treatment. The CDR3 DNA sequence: TGCGCCAGCAGCCAAGATGGGGCGGGAGGTCCCACAGATACGCAGTATTTT. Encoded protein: CASSQDGAGGPTDTQYF.